The 21 T cell receptor beta chains below were found in one sample sequenced in a study of blood T cell repertoires in COVID-19 (dated by TCRdb to 2019 to 2021). To prepare the library, the immunoSEQ multiplex PCR assay was applied. TCRdb limited this immuneACCESS table to in-frame rearrangements with V and J called. A share of clones is missing; checked studies link under half to unresolved V genes, and the rest is unexplained. The sample has 100,000 to 150,000 clones on record, approximately 90% of them singletons. The top ten constitute more than 15% of the sample. Material: peripheral blood. The origin of the receptors is a man in his forties or fifties with active or convalescent COVID-19.

The CDR3 region is CASSQGAAGGLTDTQYF. CDR3 DNA: TGCGCCAGCAGCCAAGGGGCAGCGGGGGGTTTGACAGATACGCAGTATTTT. The chain combines TRBV4-3 with TRBJ2-3; TRBD2 matches at 9 bases. CDR1 is LGHNA and CDR2 is YSLEER in the germline V gene. The CDR3 totals 17 residues. Trimming removed 1 base from V and 3 bases from J; junction bases left unmatched: 8.

The V gene is TRBV24-1, the J gene TRBJ2-2; D uncertain. The V gene lost 6 bases and the J gene lost 0 bases, with 13 bases spanning the gap. CDR3 size: 16 residues. CDR1 and CDR2 from the germline V gene are KGHDR and SFDVKD. CDR3 sequence (DNA): TGTGCCACCAGTCCTGATACGGTAACGAACACCGGGGAGCTGTTTTTT. It translates to CATSPDTVTNTGELFF.

J is TRBJ1-6 and V is TRBV7-2; no clear D. The V gene lost 5 bases and the J gene lost 9 bases, with 8 bases spanning the gap. The length of the CDR3 is 12 residues. Germline assignment: CDR1 SGHTA and CDR2 FQGNSA. The CDR3 nucleotides read TGTGCCAGCAGCAACCGGGGTTCACCCCTCCACTTT. Translated: CASSNRGSPLHF.

This sequence joins TRBV28 and TRBJ2-5, with 8 nucleotides matching TRBD1. CDR3 length: 14 amino acids. The junction had 3 bases not matched to a gene; V was cut back by 5 bases and J by 1 base. Per the germline V gene, CDR1 is MDHEN and CDR2 is SYDVKM. CDR3 DNA sequence: TGTGCCAGCAGTAGAGGGACAGGCCAAGAGACCCAGTACTTC. It specifies CASSRGTGQETQYF.

J is TRBJ1-4 and V is TRBV27; 7 positions match TRBD1. V lost 5 bases, J lost 8 bases, and 8 bases stayed unmatched. The length of the CDR3 is 14 residues. Germline values: CDR1 MNHEY, CDR2 SMNVEV (reference sequence). The CDR3 nucleotides are TGTGCCAGCAGTAACGACAGGGCGGGCGAAAAACTGTTTTTT. It is translated as CASSNDRAGEKLFF. Full variable domain (missing parts from reference TRBV27 and TRBJ1-4): EAQVTQNPRYLITVTGKKLTVTCSQNMNHEYMSWYRQDPGLGLRQIYYSMNVEVTDKGDVPEGYKVSRKEKRNFPLILESPSPNQTSLYFCASSNDRAGEKLFFGSGTQLSVL.

The V and J genes are TRBV30 and TRBJ2-2; TRBD1 aligns across 7 bases. This CDR3 spans 13 amino acids. Per germline, CDR1 GTSNPN and CDR2 SVGIG (reference sequence). V was pared by 5 bases and J by 3 bases, with 3 bases of the junction left unmatched. The CDR3 bases are TGTGCCTGGGACAGGGATGACACCGGGGAGCTGTTTTTT. Amino acids: CAWDRDDTGELFF.

V and J are TRBV5-4 and TRBJ2-7, with 8 bases identical to TRBD2. CDR3 length: 13 amino acids. The ends lost 0 bases at V and 5 bases at J; junction bases unmatched: 1. Germline CDR1 is SGHNT and CDR2 is YYREEE (reference sequence). Written as DNA, the CDR3 is TGTGCCAGCAGCTTGGGGGGACTAGACGAGCAGTACTTC. Amino acid sequence: CASSLGGLDEQYF.

A few counts support this clone. The chain joins TRBV10-1 to TRBJ1-1, with D tentatively TRBD1 (5 bases). V was shortened by 0 bases and J by 1 base, with 9 bases between the two germline ends. CDR1 and CDR2 from the germline V gene are WNHNN and SYGVQD (reference sequence). This CDR3 region has 15 residues. The CDR3 loop is CASSESTDRNTEAFF. CDR3 bases: TGCGCCAGCAGTGAGTCGACAGATAGGAACACTGAAGCTTTCTTT.

The CDR3 here is CASSSRDRLSSNQPQHF. In DNA form, the CDR3 reads TGTGCCAGCAGCTCGCGGGACCGACTATCAAGCAATCAGCCCCAGCATTTT. This rearrangement joins TRBV7-8 to TRBJ1-5; D is perhaps TRBD1 (5 bases). This CDR3 comprises 17 residues. In germline, CDR1 is SGHVS, CDR2 FQNEAQ. Deletions cut 4 bases from V and 1 base from J, with 17 bases between.

This chain joins TRBV30 and TRBJ2-1; D is possibly TRBD1 (5 bases). V was trimmed by 3 bases and J by 8 bases, leaving 17 bases between them. CDR3 length equals 14 residues. From germline, CDR1 is GTSNPN and CDR2 SVGIG (reference sequence). This chain's CDR3 is CAWRLGKGFDEQFF. In DNA form, the CDR3 reads TGTGCCTGGAGATTAGGAAAGGGGTTCGATGAGCAGTTCTTC.

The chain uses TRBV19 and TRBJ1-5; a weak D match, TRBD1 (5 bases). Per germline, CDR1 LNHDA and CDR2 SQIVND (reference sequence). The CDR3 covers 14 residues. With 3 bases removed from V and 7 bases from J, the gap between germline ends came to 13 bases. The CDR3 nucleotides are TGTGCCAGTAGTATTCCGGGGGACGGGCAGCCCCAGCATTTT. Translation gives CASSIPGDGQPQHF.

The chain links TRBV18 to TRBJ2-1; 9 positions match TRBD2. Trimming took 4 bases from V and 6 from J; bases not matched to a gene: 10. The CDR3 totals 16 residues. In germline, CDR1 is KGHSH, CDR2 LQKENI. The CDR3 protein is CASSLSGREGPNEQFF. CDR3 bases: TGTGCCAGCTCACTCTCCGGGCGGGAGGGCCCCAATGAGCAGTTCTTC.

The chain links TRBV10-2 to TRBJ1-5; D not certain. The CDR3 totals 14 residues. CDR1 and CDR2 (germline): WSHSY, SAAADI. V was trimmed by 4 bases and J by 3 bases, leaving 10 bases between them. The CDR3 loop reads CASSGYSSNQPQHF. Written as DNA, the CDR3 is TGCGCCAGCAGTGGGTACTCTTCCAATCAGCCCCAGCATTTT.

The V and J genes are TRBV3-1 (or the pseudogene TRBV3-2) and TRBJ2-7, with TRBD2 identical over 7 bases. The CDR3 has 15 amino acids. Per the germline V gene, CDR1 is LGHDT and CDR2 is YNNKEL (reference sequence). J gave up 7 bases and V 3 bases, and 12 bases lay outside the gene matches. The chain's CDR3 is CASSQGLGGEREQYF. The DNA of the CDR3 is TGTGCCAGCAGCCAGGGTCTGGGGGGGGAGCGGGAGCAGTACTTC.

The rearrangement links TRBV12-5 to TRBJ1-1; tentatively, D is TRBD1 (6 bases). Trimming cost V 2 bases and J 4 bases, with 11 bases left between them. Germline values: CDR1 LGHNT, CDR2 FRNRAP. CDR3 length: 14 residues. The CDR3 DNA reads as TGTGCTAGTGGTTTGATGGGACAAAGCACTGAAGCTTTCTTT. This translates into CASGLMGQSTEAFF.

This clone was recorded once. The chain links TRBV5-6 to TRBJ2-1, with 7 bases lining up with TRBD2. The CDR3 is made up of 14 amino acids. From germline, CDR1 is SGHDT and CDR2 YYEEEE. V dropped 2 bases and J dropped 4; count of bases not matched to a gene: 3. The CDR3 nucleotides are TGTGCCAGCAGCTTATGGCGGGGGTACAATGAGCAGTTCTTC. The encoded protein is CASSLWRGYNEQFF.

The gene calls are TRBV5-4 and TRBJ2-3; 9 bases map to TRBD2. This CDR3 is 16 amino acids long. Germline lookup yields CDR1 SGHNT and CDR2 YYREEE (reference sequence). J gave up 0 bases and V 4 bases, and 6 bases lay outside the gene matches. CDR3 sequence (DNA): TGTGCCAGCAGCCAGGTAGCGGGGGCGAGCACAGATACGCAGTATTTT. It is translated as CASSQVAGASTDTQYF.

This clone was counted between two and nine times. The chain recombines TRBV27 with TRBJ1-6, with a possible D match to TRBD1 (5 bases). There are 17 residues in the CDR3. The germline V gene has CDR1 MNHEY and CDR2 SMNVEV (reference sequence). V was trimmed by 4 bases and J by 5 bases, leaving 18 bases between them. The CDR3 nucleotides are TGTGCCAGCAGTTCGGCAGGGTTCAGGTTCCATAATTCACCCCTCCACTTT. It specifies CASSSAGFRFHNSPLHF.

This rearrangement joins TRBV14 to TRBJ2-7; possibly TRBD1 for D (6 bases). CDR1 and CDR2 from the germline V gene are SGHDN and FVKESK. V lost 1 base, J lost 0 bases, and 13 bases lay in between. The CDR3 is 16 amino acids. The CDR3 is CASSQGTDRYSYEQYF. The CDR3 DNA is TGTGCCAGCAGCCAAGGGACCGACAGGTACTCCTACGAGCAGTACTTC.

The chain links TRBV18 to TRBJ2-5; the match to TRBD2 covers 8 bases. Germline V gene sequence: CDR1 KGHSH, CDR2 LQKENI. The V gene end was trimmed by 2 bases and the J gene end by 5 bases; junction bases not matched to a gene: 1. This CDR3 has 13 amino acids. CDR3 DNA sequence: TGTGCCAGCTCACCAAGCGGGAGCGAGACCCAGTACTTC. It yields the protein CASSPSGSETQYF.

This chain links TRBV5-1 with TRBJ2-7; 11 positions match TRBD2. V lost 1 base and J lost 3; bases outside the gene matches: 9. This CDR3 contains 17 residues. Germline V gene lookup returns CDR1 SGHRS and CDR2 YFSETQ. The CDR3 DNA reads as TGCGCCAGCAGCTTGACCCTAGCGGGAGGAAAGGTCTACGAGCAGTACTTC. Protein: CASSLTLAGGKVYEQYF.